The 15 T cell receptor beta chains listed next were all sequenced from one sample in a study of cytomegalovirus exposure and HLA in healthy donors. PCR involved 60 Vbeta and 13 Jbeta primers. The method was immunoSEQ multiplex PCR; TCRdb's version includes in-frame clones alone and lacks a portion of them. The table includes about 170,000 clones, roughly 76% detected once. Specimen: PBMCs. These receptors originate from a young woman in good health and CMV-seropositive.

This chain connects TRBV5-6 to TRBJ2-1, with a weak D call TRBD2 (6 bases). Trimming stripped 4 bases from V and 7 bases from J, with 12 bases between. The CDR3 extends over 13 amino acids. Germline CDR1 is SGHDT and CDR2 is YYEEEE. CDR3 region: CASSNGGGNEQFF. As DNA, the CDR3 is TGTGCCAGCAGCAACGGGGGAGGTAATGAGCAGTTCTTC.

This clone showed up just a few times. V gene TRBV25-1 combines with J gene TRBJ1-2; D not certain. The V end lost 6 bases, the J end lost 3 bases, and 17 bases lay between the germline ends. The CDR3 contains 15 residues. CDR1 MGHDK and CDR2 SYGVNS come from the germline V gene. Written as DNA, the CDR3 is TGTGCCAGCAGCAGTACATCCTCACCGTACTATGGCTACACCTTC. This encodes CASSSTSSPYYGYTF.

The rearrangement uses TRBV5-6 and TRBJ2-1; TRBD2 matches 8 bases. Germline-derived CDR1 and CDR2 are SGHDT and YYEEEE. This CDR3 contains 16 residues. V was pared by 0 bases and J by 1 base, with 3 bases of the junction left unmatched. CDR3 protein: CASSLGSGGSYNEQFF. In nucleotides, the CDR3 is TGTGCCAGCAGCTTGGGGTCGGGGGGGTCCTACAATGAGCAGTTCTTC.

The chain carries TRBV7-8 and TRBJ2-3; a possible D gene is TRBD2 (6 bases). The ends were cut back, 5 bases at V and 2 bases at J, with 14 bases in the middle. CDR1 and CDR2 (germline): SGHVS, FQNEAQ. The CDR3 spans 15 residues. CDR3 bases: TGTGCCAGCAGCCTATTAGCGGAGCCCACAGATACGCAGTATTTT. Its protein is CASSLLAEPTDTQYF.

The rearrangement links TRBV7-9 to TRBJ2-5; D unclear. Germline V gives CDR1 SEHNR, CDR2 FQNEAQ (reference sequence). Trimming cost V 1 base and J 0 bases, with 9 bases left between them. The CDR3 contains 15 residues. Written as DNA, the CDR3 is TGTGCCAGCAGCTTAGTATCCCTGTACCAAGAGACCCAGTACTTC. Translating it yields CASSLVSLYQETQYF.

This clone was observed once. This chain connects TRBV29-1 to TRBJ2-7, with D maybe TRBD1 (6 bases). V gave up 4 bases and J gave up 4 bases, with 17 bases separating them. In germline, CDR1 is SQVTM, CDR2 ANQGSEA. This CDR3 region has 14 residues. The CDR3 bases are TGCAGCGTTGTCATCGGGACATCTCAGTACGAGCAGTACTTC. This translates into CSVVIGTSQYEQYF.

This clone was detected once. The CDR3 sequence is CASSPGPGGNEQFF. The CDR3 nucleotides are TGCGCCAGCAGCCCCGGACCGGGGGGCAATGAGCAGTTCTTC. The V gene is TRBV4-1, the J gene TRBJ2-1; the match to TRBD2 covers 7 bases. Germline trimming cut 4 bases from V and 6 bases from J; bases unmatched to any gene: 6. CDR3 length: 14 amino acids. Germline CDR1 and CDR2: MGHRA and YSYEKL.

The rearrangement links TRBV7-9 to TRBJ1-1; TRBD1 matches at 9 bases. The CDR3 is made up of 18 amino acids. V gave up 4 bases and J gave up 4 bases; unmatched junction bases: 16. Germline lookup yields CDR1 SEHNR and CDR2 FQNEAQ (reference sequence). CDR3 sequence: CASSSPTGGESPSTEAFF. CDR3 nucleotide sequence: TGTGCCAGCAGCTCCCCGACAGGGGGGGAATCCCCGAGCACTGAAGCTTTCTTT.

This clone has just one count. The rearrangement uses TRBV27 and TRBJ2-5, with D perhaps matching TRBD2 (7 bases). Trimming removed 6 bases from V and 3 bases from J, with 17 bases in between. Germline V lookup: CDR1 MNHEY, CDR2 SMNVEV (reference sequence). This CDR3 has 15 residues. The CDR3 sequence is CASRRGGPLEETQYF. Written as DNA, the CDR3 is TGTGCCAGCAGGAGGGGGGGACCCCTAGAAGAGACCCAGTACTTC.

The chain recombines TRBV28 with TRBJ1-5, with no clear D. The CDR3 spans 14 residues. V dropped 3 bases and J dropped 5 bases, with 11 bases sitting between them. CDR1 and CDR2 from the germline V gene are MDHEN and SYDVKM. Written as DNA, the CDR3 is TGTGCCAGCAGTTTGAGAGCAGAGGATCAGCCCCAGCATTTT. Its translation is CASSLRAEDQPQHF.

The chain employs TRBV5-4 and TRBJ1-6, with D tentatively TRBD1 (5 bases). Germline CDR1 reads SGHNT; CDR2 reads YYREEE (reference sequence). V was trimmed by 4 bases and J by 10 bases, leaving 15 bases between them. CDR3 length equals 14 residues. The CDR3 reads CASSAGVFESPLHF. CDR3 DNA: TGTGCCAGCAGCGCGGGGGTTTTTGAGTCACCCCTCCACTTT.

The chain recombines TRBV2 with TRBJ2-7; 10 bases fit TRBD2. CDR1 is SNHLY, CDR2 FYNNEI, per germline. This CDR3 has 15 residues. V lost 6 bases, J lost 3 bases, and 8 bases stayed unmatched. The chain's CDR3 is CASREGLARDYEQYF. The CDR3 bases are TGTGCCAGCAGGGAGGGACTAGCGCGAGACTACGAGCAGTACTTC. The full variable domain, rest sourced from reference TRBV2 and TRBJ2-7, is EPEVTQTPSHQVTQMGQEVILRCVPISNHLYFYWYRQILGQKVEFLVSFYNNEISEKSEIFDDQFSVERPDGSNFTLKIRSTKLEDSAMYFCASREGLARDYEQYFGPGTRLTVT.

The CDR3 spells CASSQEEYNPTNYGYTF. The CDR3 DNA reads as TGTGCCAGCAGCCAAGAGGAGTACAACCCTACTAACTATGGCTACACCTTC. The gene calls are TRBV4-2 and TRBJ1-2; D unresolved. This CDR3 is built from 17 residues. Germline V gene lookup returns CDR1 LGHNA and CDR2 YNFKEQ. V shed 0 bases and J shed 0 bases, with 14 bases lying between them.

This clone was detected once. The V gene is TRBV21-1, the J gene TRBJ2-1; the table assigns TRBD1, which was not confirmed against the DNA. TRBV21-1 is annotated as a pseudogene. The CDR3 runs to 14 residues. CDR3 amino acids: CASSPQWQWNEQFF. CDR3 DNA sequence: TGTGCCAGCAGCCCCCAATGGCAGTGGAATGAGCAGTTCTTC.

The rearrangement links TRBV5-6 to TRBJ2-7, with a possible D match to TRBD2 (5 bases). The V end lost 3 bases, the J end lost 1 base, and 11 bases lay between the germline ends. CDR3 length: 14 amino acids. Germline V lookup: CDR1 SGHDT, CDR2 YYEEEE. The CDR3 DNA reads as TGTGCCAGCAGCTACCTCAGCGGATCCTACGAGCAGTACTTC. Translation: CASSYLSGSYEQYF.